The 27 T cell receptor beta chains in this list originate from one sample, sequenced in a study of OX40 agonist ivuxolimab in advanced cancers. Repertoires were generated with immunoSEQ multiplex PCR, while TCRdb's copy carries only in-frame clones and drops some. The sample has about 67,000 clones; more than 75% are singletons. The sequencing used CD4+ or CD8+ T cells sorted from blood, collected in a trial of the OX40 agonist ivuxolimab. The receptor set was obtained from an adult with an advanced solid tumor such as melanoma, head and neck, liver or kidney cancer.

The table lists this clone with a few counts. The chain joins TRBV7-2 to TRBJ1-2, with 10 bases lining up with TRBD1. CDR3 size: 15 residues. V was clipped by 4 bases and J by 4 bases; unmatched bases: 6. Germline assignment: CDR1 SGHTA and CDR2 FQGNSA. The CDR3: CASSSTGQGIYGYTF. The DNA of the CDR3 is TGTGCCAGCAGCTCGACGGGACAGGGGATCTATGGCTACACCTTC.

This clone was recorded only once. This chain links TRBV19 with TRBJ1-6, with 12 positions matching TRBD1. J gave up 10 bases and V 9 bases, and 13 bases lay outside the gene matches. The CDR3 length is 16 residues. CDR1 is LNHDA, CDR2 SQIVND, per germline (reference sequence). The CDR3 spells CASRDRGRGGGSPLHF. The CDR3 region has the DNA TGTGCCAGCCGGGACAGGGGGCGCGGAGGCGGATCACCCCTCCACTTT.

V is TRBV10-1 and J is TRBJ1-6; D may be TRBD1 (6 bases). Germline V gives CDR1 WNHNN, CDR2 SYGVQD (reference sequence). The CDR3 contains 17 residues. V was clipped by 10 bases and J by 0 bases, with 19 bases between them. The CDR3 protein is CAKKWGAERSYNSPLHF. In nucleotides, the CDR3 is TGCGCCAAAAAGTGGGGGGCAGAGCGCTCCTATAATTCACCCCTCCACTTT.

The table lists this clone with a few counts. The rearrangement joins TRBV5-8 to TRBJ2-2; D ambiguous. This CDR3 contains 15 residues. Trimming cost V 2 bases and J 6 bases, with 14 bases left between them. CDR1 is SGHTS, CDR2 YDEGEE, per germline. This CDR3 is CASSFDIVGPGELFF. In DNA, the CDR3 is TGTGCCAGCAGCTTCGACATTGTGGGTCCCGGGGAGCTGTTTTTT.

CDR3 loop: CASSYGPPNTEAFF. CDR3 in DNA: TGTGCCAGCAGTTACGGGCCCCCGAACACTGAAGCTTTCTTT. This chain links TRBV6-5 with TRBJ1-1; D is ambiguous. Trimming removed 2 bases from V and 1 base from J, with 8 bases in between. The CDR3 spans 14 residues. Germline V gene sequence: CDR1 MNHEY, CDR2 SVGAGI.

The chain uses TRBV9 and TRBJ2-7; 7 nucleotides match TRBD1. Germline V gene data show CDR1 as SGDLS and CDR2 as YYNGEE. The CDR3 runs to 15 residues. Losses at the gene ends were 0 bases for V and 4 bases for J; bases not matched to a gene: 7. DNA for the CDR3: TGTGCCAGCAGCGTAGCTCTGGACAGGAGTTACGAGCAGTACTTC. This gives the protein CASSVALDRSYEQYF. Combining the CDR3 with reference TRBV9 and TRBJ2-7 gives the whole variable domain DSGVTQTPKHLITATGQRVTLRCSPRSGDLSVYWYQQSLDQGLQFLIQYYNGEERAKGNILERFSAQQFPDLHSELNLSSLELGDSALYFCASSVALDRSYEQYFGPGTRLTVT.

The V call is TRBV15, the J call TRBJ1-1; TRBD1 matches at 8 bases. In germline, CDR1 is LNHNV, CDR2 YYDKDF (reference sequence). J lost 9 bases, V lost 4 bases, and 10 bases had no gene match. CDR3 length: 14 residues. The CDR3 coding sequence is TGTGCCACCAGCAATTACCCGGGGACAGGCAAAGCTTTCTTT. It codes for CATSNYPGTGKAFF.

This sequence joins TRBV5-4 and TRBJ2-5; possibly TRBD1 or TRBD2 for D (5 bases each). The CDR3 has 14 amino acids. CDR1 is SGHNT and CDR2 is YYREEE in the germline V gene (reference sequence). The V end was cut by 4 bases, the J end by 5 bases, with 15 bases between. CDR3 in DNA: TGTGCCAGCAGCATACAGGACTGGGGGGAGACCCAGTACTTC. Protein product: CASSIQDWGETQYF.

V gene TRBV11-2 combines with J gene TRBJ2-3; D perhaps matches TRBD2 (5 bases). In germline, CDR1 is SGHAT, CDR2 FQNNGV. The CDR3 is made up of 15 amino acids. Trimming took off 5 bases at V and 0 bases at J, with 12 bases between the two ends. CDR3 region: CASSTNLASTDTQYF. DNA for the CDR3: TGTGCCAGCAGCACTAATCTAGCTAGCACAGATACGCAGTATTTT.

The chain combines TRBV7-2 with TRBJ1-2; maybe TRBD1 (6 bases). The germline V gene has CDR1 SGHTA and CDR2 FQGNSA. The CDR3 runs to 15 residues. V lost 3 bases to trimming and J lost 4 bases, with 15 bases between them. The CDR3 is CASSFQQGSPYGYTF. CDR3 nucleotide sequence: TGTGCCAGCAGCTTCCAACAGGGTAGTCCCTATGGCTACACCTTC.

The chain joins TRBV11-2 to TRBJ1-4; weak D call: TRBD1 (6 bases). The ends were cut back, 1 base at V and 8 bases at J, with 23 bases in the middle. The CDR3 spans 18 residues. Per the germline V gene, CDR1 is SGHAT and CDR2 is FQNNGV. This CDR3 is CASSLGGRGSVGGEKLFF. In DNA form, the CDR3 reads TGTGCCAGCAGCTTAGGAGGGCGGGGCTCAGTCGGGGGCGAAAAACTGTTTTTT. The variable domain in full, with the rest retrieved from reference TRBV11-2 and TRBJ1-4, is EAGVAQSPRYKIIEKRQSVAFWCNPISGHATLYWYQQILGQGPKLLIQFQNNGVVDDSQLPKDRFSAERLKGVDSTLKIQPAKLEDSAVYLCASSLGGRGSVGGEKLFFGSGTQLSVL.

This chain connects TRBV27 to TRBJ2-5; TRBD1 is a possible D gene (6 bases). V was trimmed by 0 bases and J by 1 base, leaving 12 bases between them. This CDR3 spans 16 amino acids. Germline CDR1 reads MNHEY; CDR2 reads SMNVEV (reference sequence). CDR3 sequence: CASSLSGGNAQETQYF. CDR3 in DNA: TGTGCCAGCAGTTTATCAGGGGGAAACGCCCAAGAGACCCAGTACTTC.

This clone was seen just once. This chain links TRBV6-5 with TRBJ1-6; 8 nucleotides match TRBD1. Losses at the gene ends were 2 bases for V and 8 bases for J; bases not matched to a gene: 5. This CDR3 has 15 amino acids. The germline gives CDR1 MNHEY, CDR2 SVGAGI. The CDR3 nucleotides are TGTGCCAGCAGTTACCAACCAGGGGGCTATTCACCCCTCCACTTT. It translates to CASSYQPGGYSPLHF.

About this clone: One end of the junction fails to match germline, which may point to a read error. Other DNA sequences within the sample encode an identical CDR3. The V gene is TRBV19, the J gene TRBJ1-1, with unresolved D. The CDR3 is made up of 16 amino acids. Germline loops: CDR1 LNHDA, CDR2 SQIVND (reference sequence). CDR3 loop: CASTMAGISPNTEAFF. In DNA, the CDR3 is TGTGCCAGTACCATGGCGGGGATCAGCCCGAACACTGAAGCCTTCTTT.

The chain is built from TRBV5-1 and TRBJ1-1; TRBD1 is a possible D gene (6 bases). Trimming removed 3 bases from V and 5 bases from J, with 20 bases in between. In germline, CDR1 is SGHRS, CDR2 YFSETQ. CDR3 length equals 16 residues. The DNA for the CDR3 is TGCGCCAGCAGCTCCGGGACAATCGTGGGGGGGACTGAAGCTTTCTTT. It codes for CASSSGTIVGGTEAFF.

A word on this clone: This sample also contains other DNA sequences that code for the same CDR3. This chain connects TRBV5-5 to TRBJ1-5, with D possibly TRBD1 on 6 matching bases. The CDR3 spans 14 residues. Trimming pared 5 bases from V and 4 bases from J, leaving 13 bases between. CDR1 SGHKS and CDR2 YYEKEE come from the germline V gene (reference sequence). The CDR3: CASSLTGGNQPQHF. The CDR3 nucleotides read TGTGCCAGCAGTCTGACAGGAGGGAATCAGCCCCAGCATTTT.

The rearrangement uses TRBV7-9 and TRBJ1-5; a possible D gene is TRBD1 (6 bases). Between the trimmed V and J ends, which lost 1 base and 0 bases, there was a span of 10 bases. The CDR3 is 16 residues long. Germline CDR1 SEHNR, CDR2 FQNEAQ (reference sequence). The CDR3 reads CASSLGGAHSNQPQHF. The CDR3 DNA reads TGTGCCAGCAGCTTAGGGGGGGCACATAGCAATCAGCCCCAGCATTTT.

The CDR3 loop is CASSTDRADQPQHF. As DNA, the CDR3 is TGTGCCAGTAGTACCGACAGGGCTGATCAGCCCCAGCATTTT. The chain has TRBV19 and TRBJ1-5; 7 nucleotides agree with TRBD1. CDR3 length equals 14 residues. The V gene's germline CDR1 is LNHDA and CDR2 SQIVND (reference sequence). Losses at the gene ends were 4 bases for V and 5 bases for J; bases not matched to a gene: 5.

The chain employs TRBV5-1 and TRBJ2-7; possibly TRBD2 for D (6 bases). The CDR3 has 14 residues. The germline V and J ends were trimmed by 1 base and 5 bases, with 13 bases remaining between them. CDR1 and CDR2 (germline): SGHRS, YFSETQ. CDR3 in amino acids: CASSLSPGGNEQYF. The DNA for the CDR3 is TGCGCCAGCAGCTTGAGCCCTGGAGGGAACGAGCAGTACTTC.

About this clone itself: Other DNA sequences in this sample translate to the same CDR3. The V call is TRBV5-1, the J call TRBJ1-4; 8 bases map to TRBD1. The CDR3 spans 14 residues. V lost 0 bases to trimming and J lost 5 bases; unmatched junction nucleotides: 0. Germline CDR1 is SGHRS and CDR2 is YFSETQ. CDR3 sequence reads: CASSLGQGNEKLFF. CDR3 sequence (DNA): TGCGCCAGCAGCTTGGGACAGGGGAATGAAAAACTGTTTTTT.

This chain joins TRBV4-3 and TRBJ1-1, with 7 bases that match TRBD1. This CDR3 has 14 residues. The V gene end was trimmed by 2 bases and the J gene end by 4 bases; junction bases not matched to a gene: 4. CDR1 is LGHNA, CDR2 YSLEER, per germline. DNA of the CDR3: TGCGCCAGCAGCCAACAGGGGGTAGTCACTGAAGCTTTCTTT. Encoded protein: CASSQQGVVTEAFF.

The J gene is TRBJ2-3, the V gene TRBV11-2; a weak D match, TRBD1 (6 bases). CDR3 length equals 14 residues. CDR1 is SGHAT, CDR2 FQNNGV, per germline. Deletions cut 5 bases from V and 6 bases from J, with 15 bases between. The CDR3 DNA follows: TGTGCCAGCAGCACAGCGGTTGGACAGGATACGCAGTATTTT. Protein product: CASSTAVGQDTQYF.

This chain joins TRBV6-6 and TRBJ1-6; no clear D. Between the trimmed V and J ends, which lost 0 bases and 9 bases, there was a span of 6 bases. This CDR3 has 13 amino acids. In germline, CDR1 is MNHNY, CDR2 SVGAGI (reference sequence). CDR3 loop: CASSYSRFSPLHF. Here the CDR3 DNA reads TGTGCCAGCAGTTACTCGAGGTTTTCACCCCTCCACTTT.

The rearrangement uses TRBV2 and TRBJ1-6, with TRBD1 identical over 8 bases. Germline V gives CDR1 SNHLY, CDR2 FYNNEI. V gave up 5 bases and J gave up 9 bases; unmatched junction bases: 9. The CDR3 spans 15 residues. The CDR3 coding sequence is TGTGCCAGCAGTTACCGGACAGGGATAGGTTCACCCCTCCACTTT. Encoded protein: CASSYRTGIGSPLHF.

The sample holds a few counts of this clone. Written as DNA, the CDR3 is TGTGCCACCAAAGACATATCCTATAATTCACCCCTCCACTTT. Protein sequence: CATKDISYNSPLHF. The V gene is TRBV7-2, the J gene TRBJ1-6, with D unclear. The CDR3 has 14 amino acids. Germline CDR1 SGHTA, CDR2 FQGNSA. The germline V and J ends were trimmed by 10 bases and 1 base, with 11 bases remaining between them.

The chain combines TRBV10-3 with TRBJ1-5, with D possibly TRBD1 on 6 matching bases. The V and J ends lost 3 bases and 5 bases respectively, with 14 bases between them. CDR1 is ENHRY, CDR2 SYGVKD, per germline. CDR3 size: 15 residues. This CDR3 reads CAISEQAGVDQPQHF. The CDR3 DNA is TGTGCCATCAGTGAACAGGCAGGGGTGGATCAGCCCCAGCATTTT.

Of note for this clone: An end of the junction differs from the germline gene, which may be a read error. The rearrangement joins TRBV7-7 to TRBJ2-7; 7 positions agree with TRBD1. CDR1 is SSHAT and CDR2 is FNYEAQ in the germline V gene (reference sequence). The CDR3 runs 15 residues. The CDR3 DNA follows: TGTGCTAGCAGCTTATTGAGGGACAGAGCCTACGAGCAGTACTTC. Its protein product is CASSLLRDRAYEQYF.